Below are 17 T cell receptor beta chains sequenced from a single sample in a study of blood T cell repertoires in COVID-19. TCRdb's copy holds only in-frame clones and misses some; the assay was immunoSEQ multiplex PCR. There are under 350,000 clones in the sample; under 90% occur only once, and less than 2% lies in the top ten. Sequencing input: PBMCs or T cells enriched from blood (not recorded which). The receptors come from a woman in her thirties or forties who had recovered from COVID-19.

The chain uses TRBV9 and TRBJ2-7, with a weak D call TRBD2 (6 bases). V lost 0 bases to trimming and J lost 5 bases, with 12 bases between them. Germline V gene lookup returns CDR1 SGDLS and CDR2 YYNGEE. CDR3 length: 14 amino acids. DNA for the CDR3: TGTGCCAGCAGCGTAGACGCTAGCGAAGACGAGCAGTACTTC. Translating gives CASSVDASEDEQYF.

The genes are TRBV27 and TRBJ1-2; the D is unclear. The CDR3 length is 14 residues. Trimming cost V 8 bases and J 3 bases, with 16 bases left between them. The germline gives CDR1 MNHEY, CDR2 SMNVEV (reference sequence). The CDR3 spells CASGGRSEYYGYTF. For the CDR3, the DNA is TGTGCCAGCGGCGGTCGGAGTGAATACTATGGCTACACCTTC.

J is TRBJ2-3 and V is TRBV27; 7 bases are shared with TRBD1. CDR1 MNHEY and CDR2 SMNVEV come from the germline V gene (reference sequence). The CDR3 has 14 residues. Trimming took 5 bases from V and 2 from J; bases not matched to a gene: 4. CDR3 coding DNA: TGTGCCAGCAGTAGGGGGCGGTTCACAGATACGCAGTATTTT. This encodes CASSRGRFTDTQYF.

The rearrangement uses TRBV9 and TRBJ1-1, with TRBD1 matching over 7 bases. The CDR3 has 13 residues. V lost 4 bases and J lost 1; bases outside the gene matches: 1. CDR1 and CDR2 (germline): SGDLS, YYNGEE. The CDR3 loop is CASSQGGNTEAFF. CDR3 DNA: TGTGCCAGCAGCCAGGGGGGGAACACTGAAGCTTTCTTT.

This chain links TRBV9 with TRBJ2-7, with 7 bases fitting TRBD1. The J segment lost 5 bases and the V segment lost 0 bases, leaving 11 bases of the junction unmatched. Germline V CDR1 and CDR2: SGDLS, YYNGEE. The CDR3 length is 16 residues. CDR3 loop: CASSVAQGGSLDEQYF. The CDR3 DNA is TGTGCCAGCAGCGTAGCACAAGGGGGCTCTCTCGACGAGCAGTACTTC.

The count of this clone is one. This chain joins TRBV14 and TRBJ1-1; D not certain. The CDR3 consists of 15 residues. The V end was cut by 2 bases, the J end by 1 base, with 11 bases between. The germline gives CDR1 SGHDN, CDR2 FVKESK. CDR3 loop: CASSQLRGPNTEAFF. CDR3 bases: TGTGCCAGCAGCCAACTCAGAGGGCCGAACACTGAAGCTTTCTTT.

The chain carries TRBV30 and TRBJ1-3; 9 bases agree with TRBD1. The length of the CDR3 is 14 residues. The V segment lost 5 bases and the J segment 7 bases; nucleotides outside the gene matches: 9. The germline V gene has CDR1 GTSNPN and CDR2 SVGIG (reference sequence). CDR3: CAWDSGTGRNTIYF. CDR3 coding DNA: TGTGCCTGGGACTCCGGGACAGGGAGGAACACCATATATTTT. Drawing the rest from reference TRBV30 and TRBJ1-3, the complete variable domain is SQTIHQWPATLVQPVGSPLSLECTVEGTSNPNLYWYRQAAGRGLQLLFYSVGIGQISSEVPQNLSASRPQDRQFILSSKKLLLSDSGFYLCAWDSGTGRNTIYFGEGSWLTVV.

This sequence joins TRBV4-1 and TRBJ2-5, with D tentatively TRBD1 (6 bases). The CDR3 is made up of 15 amino acids. V shed 5 bases and J shed 2 bases, with 15 bases lying between them. CDR1 and CDR2 (germline): MGHRA, YSYEKL. The CDR3 DNA reads TGCGCCAGCAGCTCCCGGGACACCAGACAAGAGACCCAGTACTTC. Translating gives CASSSRDTRQETQYF.

The J gene is TRBJ2-1, the V gene TRBV6-2 or TRBV6-3; TRBD2 matches at 10 bases. CDR3 size: 13 residues. CDR1 and CDR2 from the germline V gene are MNHEY and SVGEGT. V was clipped by 6 bases and J by 5 bases; unmatched bases: 1. The CDR3 coding sequence is TGTGCCAGCAGCCTAGCGGGAGACAATGAGCAGTTCTTC. Translated, it gives CASSLAGDNEQFF.

The CDR3 loop is CASSQETGTTNYGYTF. CDR3 coding DNA: TGTGCCAGCAGCCAAGAGACAGGGACCACTAACTATGGCTACACCTTC. V gene TRBV4-2 combines with J gene TRBJ1-2; 7 positions agree with TRBD1. Looked up from germline, CDR1 is LGHNA and CDR2 is YNFKEQ. This CDR3 is 16 amino acids long. The V gene end was trimmed by 0 bases and the J gene end by 0 bases; junction bases not matched to a gene: 4.

The rearrangement joins TRBV18 to TRBJ1-1; 9 bases line up with TRBD1. V shed 6 bases, J shed 8 bases, and the junction held 10 bases outside the gene matches. This CDR3 contains 14 residues. Germline V gene lookup returns CDR1 KGHSH and CDR2 LQKENI. The CDR3 DNA sequence: TGTGCCAGCTCGCAACCGGGACAGGGAAACGAAGCTTTCTTT. Amino acid sequence: CASSQPGQGNEAFF.

The chain combines TRBV4-3 with TRBJ2-1; 8 positions match TRBD2. Germline V CDR1 and CDR2: LGHNA, YSLEER. The V gene end was trimmed by 0 bases and the J gene end by 6 bases; junction bases not matched to a gene: 7. This CDR3 comprises 16 residues. The CDR3 DNA reads TGCGCCAGCAGCCAAGATAGGAGCGGGAGATTCAATGAGCAGTTCTTC. This codes for CASSQDRSGRFNEQFF.

This chain connects TRBV7-8 to TRBJ2-1; perhaps TRBD2 as D (5 bases). V lost 4 bases and J 7 bases, leaving 23 bases between the germline ends. Germline V gene lookup returns CDR1 SGHVS and CDR2 FQNEAQ. This CDR3 spans 17 amino acids. The CDR3 here is CASSYLGPSDLVNEQFF. CDR3 nucleotides: TGTGCCAGCAGCTACTTAGGCCCATCGGACTTGGTGAATGAGCAGTTCTTC.

This chain links TRBV21-1 with TRBJ1-5. TRBV21-1 is a documented pseudogene. The CDR3 loop spans 16 amino acids. CDR3 in DNA: TGTGCCAGCAGCAAAGGGGGGGGGCCAGGCAATCAGCCCCAGCATTTT. Residues: CASSKGGGPGNQPQHF.

This chain joins TRBV27 and TRBJ1-2; a possible D gene is TRBD1 (5 bases). The CDR3 runs 14 residues. Trimming removed 3 bases at V and 4 bases at J, with 12 bases between. CDR1 is MNHEY, CDR2 SMNVEV, per germline (reference sequence). CDR3 in amino acids: CASSLKDIGYGYTF. The CDR3 DNA follows: TGTGCCAGCAGTTTGAAGGACATCGGCTATGGCTACACCTTC.

This chain uses TRBV30 with TRBJ1-1; 7 positions match TRBD1. CDR3 length: 14 residues. Trimming took 0 bases from V and 3 from J; bases not matched to a gene: 4. The germline V gene has CDR1 GTSNPN and CDR2 SVGIG (reference sequence). The CDR3 region has the DNA TGTGCCTGGAGTGTTACAGGGGCGGACACTGAAGCTTTCTTT. It yields the protein CAWSVTGADTEAFF.

The V gene is TRBV19, the J gene TRBJ1-5; tentative D call: TRBD1 (6 bases). Germline V gene sequence: CDR1 LNHDA, CDR2 SQIVND (reference sequence). The CDR3 is made up of 15 amino acids. Trimming removed 1 base from V and 3 bases from J, with 10 bases in between. The CDR3 region is CASSIVGGANQPQHF. CDR3 sequence (DNA): TGTGCCAGTAGTATAGTAGGGGGAGCCAATCAGCCCCAGCATTTT.